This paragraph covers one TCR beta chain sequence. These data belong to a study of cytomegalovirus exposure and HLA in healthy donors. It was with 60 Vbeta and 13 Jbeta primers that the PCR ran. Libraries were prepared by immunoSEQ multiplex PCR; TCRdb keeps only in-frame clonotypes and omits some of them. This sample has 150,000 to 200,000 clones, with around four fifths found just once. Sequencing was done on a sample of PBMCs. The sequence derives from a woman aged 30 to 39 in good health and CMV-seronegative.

CDR3 region: CASSLGTGGANTEAFF. The CDR3 bases are TGTGCCAGCTCATTAGGGACAGGGGGCGCGAACACTGAAGCTTTCTTT. This sequence joins TRBV18 and TRBJ1-1, with 12 bases matching TRBD1. Germline assignment: CDR1 KGHSH and CDR2 LQKENI. V was pared by 5 bases and J by 1 base, with 5 bases of the junction left unmatched. This CDR3 is 16 amino acids long. Together with reference TRBV18 and TRBJ1-1, the CDR3 gives the full variable domain: NAGVMQNPRHLVRRRGQEARLRCSPMKGHSHVYWYRQLPEEGLKFMVYLQKENIIDESGMPKERFSAEFPKEGPSILRIQQVVRGDSAAYFCASSLGTGGANTEAFFGQGTRLTVV.